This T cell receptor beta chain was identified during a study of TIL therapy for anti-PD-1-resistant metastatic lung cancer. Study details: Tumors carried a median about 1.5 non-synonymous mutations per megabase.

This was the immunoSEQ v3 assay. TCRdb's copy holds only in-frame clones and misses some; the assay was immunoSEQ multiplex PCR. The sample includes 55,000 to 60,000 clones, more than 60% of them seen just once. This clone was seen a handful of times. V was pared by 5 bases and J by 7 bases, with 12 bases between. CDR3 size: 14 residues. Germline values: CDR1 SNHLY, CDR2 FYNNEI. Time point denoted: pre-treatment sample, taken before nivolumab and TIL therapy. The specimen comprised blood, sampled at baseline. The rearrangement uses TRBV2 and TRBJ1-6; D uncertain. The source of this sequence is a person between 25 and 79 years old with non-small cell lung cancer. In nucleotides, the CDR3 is TGTGCCAGCAGTAGCATATCCCTCAATTCACCCCTCCACTTT. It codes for CASSSISLNSPLHF.